This is a list of T cell receptor beta chains from one sample in a study of blood T cell repertoires in COVID-19. Clones were read by immunoSEQ multiplex PCR, and TCRdb kept only the in-frame ones, dropping some. The table lists over 100,000 clones, roughly 90% of them singletons, with around 4.5% in the top ten. The source material was peripheral blood. The receptors were gathered from a man in his 60s with COVID-19, enrolled during active disease. The CDR3 runs from the conserved cysteine through the conserved F or W. D genes are given only for firm matches. Expanded clones are given a class, and other clones once, few, many or no size at all.

-,TRBV5-6,once,TRBJ2-2,TGTGCCAGCAGCTCGCCAGGTGGGCCAGGGGACCCCGGGGAGCTGTTTTTT,CASSSPGGPGDPGELFF
TRBD1,TRBV10-3,-,TRBJ1-2,TGTGCCATCAGTGACCCCGGACAGGAAACTGGCTACACCTTC,CAISDPGQETGYTF
-,TRBV28,-,TRBJ2-7,TGTGCCAGCAGTTTATTTACAGGCGGAGGGATGTACGAGCAGTACTTC,CASSLFTGGGMYEQYF
-,TRBV11-2,-,TRBJ1-2,TGTGCCAGCAGCTTAGGGTCAGTCTATGGCTACACCTTC,CASSLGSVYGYTF
-,TRBV10-3,-,TRBJ2-7,TGTGCCATCAGTGAGTCGAGGACCTACGAGCAGTACTTC,CAISESRTYEQYF
-,TRBV11-2,-,TRBJ1-5,TGTGCCAGCAGCTTAGACCCGGGGGGCAATCAGCCCCAGCATTTT,CASSLDPGGNQPQHF
-,TRBV3-1/TRBV3-2,-,TRBJ2-1,TGTGCCAGCAGCCAAGGTCCAGATAAGCAGTTCTTC,CASSQGPDKQFF
-,TRBV9,-,TRBJ1-4,TGTGCCAGCAGCCCTCGCGGCGACAGGTACTCTTCTGATGAAAAACTGTTTTTT,CASSPRGDRYSSDEKLFF
TRBD2,TRBV19,-,TRBJ2-7,TGTGCCAGTAGTAAAGAGGCGGGGGTTTCCTACGAGCAGTACTTC,CASSKEAGVSYEQYF
TRBD1,TRBV6-6,-,TRBJ1-6,TGTGCCAGCAGTGACCCGGGACAGGCATATTCACCCCTCCACTTT,CASSDPGQAYSPLHF
-,TRBV9,few,TRBJ1-4,TGTGCCAGCGCCTTAGGGGAGGAGGTAGGGGAAAAACTGTTTTTT,CASALGEEVGEKLFF